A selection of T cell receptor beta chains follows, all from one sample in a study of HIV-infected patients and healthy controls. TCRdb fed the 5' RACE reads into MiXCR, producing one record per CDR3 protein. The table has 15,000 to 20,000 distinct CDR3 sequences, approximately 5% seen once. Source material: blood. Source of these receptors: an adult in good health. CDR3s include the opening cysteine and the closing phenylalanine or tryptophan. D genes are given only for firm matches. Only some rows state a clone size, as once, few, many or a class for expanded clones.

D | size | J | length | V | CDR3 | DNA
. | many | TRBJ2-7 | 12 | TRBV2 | CASITRSAEQYF | TGTGCCAGCATAACCAGGAGTGCGGAGCAGTACTTC
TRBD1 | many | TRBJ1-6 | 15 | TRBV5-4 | CASSLGQGGYSPLHF | TGTGCCAGCAGCTTGGGACAGGGCGGGTATTCACCCCTCCACTTT
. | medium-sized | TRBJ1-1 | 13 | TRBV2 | CASSGNKNTEAFF | TGTGCCAGCAGTGGGAACAAGAACACTGAAGCTTTCTTT
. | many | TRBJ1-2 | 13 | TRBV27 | CASSPTFREGYTF | TGTGCCAGCAGTCCCACATTCCGGGAAGGCTACACCTTC
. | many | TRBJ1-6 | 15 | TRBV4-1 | CASSQDRGFNSPLHF | TGCGCCAGCAGCCAAGATAGGGGCTTTAATTCACCCCTCCACTTT
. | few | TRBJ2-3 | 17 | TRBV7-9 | CASSFPSAGDLTDTQYF | TGTGCCAGCAGCTTTCCCAGCGCAGGGGACCTTACAGATACGCAGTATTTT
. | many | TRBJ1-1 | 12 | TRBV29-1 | CSVWDGDTEAFF | TGCAGCGTTTGGGACGGCGACACTGAAGCTTTCTTT
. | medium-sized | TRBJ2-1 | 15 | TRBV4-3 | CASSQESPTSNEQFF | TGCGCCAGCAGCCAAGAGTCTCCTACGTCGAATGAGCAGTTCTTC
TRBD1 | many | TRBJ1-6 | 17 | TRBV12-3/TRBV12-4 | CASSLAGRGTGNSPLHF | TGTGCCAGCAGTTTAGCGGGGAGGGGGACAGGTAATTCACCCCTCCACTTT
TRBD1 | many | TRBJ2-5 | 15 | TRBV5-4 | CASSRGGSEAETQYF | TGTGCCAGCAGCCGAGGGGGCTCCGAGGCAGAGACCCAGTACTTC
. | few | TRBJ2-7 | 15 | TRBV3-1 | CASSQDAGASYEQYF | TGTGCCAGCAGCCAAGATGCAGGGGCCTCCTACGAGCAGTACTTC
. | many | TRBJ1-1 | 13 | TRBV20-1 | CSARLVDDTEAFF | TGCAGTGCTAGATTGGTGGACGACACTGAAGCTTTCTTT
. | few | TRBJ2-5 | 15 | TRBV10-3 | CATAPRVLTQETQYF | TGTGCCACGGCCCCGAGGGTTTTAACCCAAGAGACCCAGTACTTC
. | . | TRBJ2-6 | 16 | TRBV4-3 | CASSQVLSSGANVLTF | TGCGCCAGCAGCCAAGTTTTGAGCTCTGGGGCCAACGTCCTGACTTTC
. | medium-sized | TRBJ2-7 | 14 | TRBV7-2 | CASSLSFNAYEQYF | TGTGCCAGCAGCTTATCATTTAATGCCTACGAGCAGTACTTC
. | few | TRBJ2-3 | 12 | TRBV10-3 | CAIRTSTDTQYF | TGTGCCATCAGGACTTCCACAGATACGCAGTATTTT
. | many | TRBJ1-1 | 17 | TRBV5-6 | CASSLGAEPHLNTEAFF | TGTGCCAGCAGCTTGGGGGCAGAACCCCACCTGAACACTGAAGCTTTCTTT
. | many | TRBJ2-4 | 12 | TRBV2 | CASSERGDIQYF | TGTGCCAGCAGTGAACGGGGAGACATTCAGTACTTC
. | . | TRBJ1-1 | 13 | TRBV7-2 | CASSSTGTPEAFF | TGTGCCAGCAGTTCCACAGGGACTCCTGAAGCTTTCTTT
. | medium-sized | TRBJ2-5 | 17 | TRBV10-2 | CASSELAGPPEEETQYF | TGCGCCAGCAGTGAGCTGGCGGGGCCACCCGAAGAAGAGACCCAGTACTTC
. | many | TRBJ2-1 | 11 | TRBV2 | CASTEYNEQFF | TGTGCCAGCACTGAATACAATGAGCAGTTCTTC
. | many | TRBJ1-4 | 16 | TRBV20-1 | CSARVLKAGHYEKLFF | TGCAGTGCTAGAGTACTGAAGGCAGGGCATTACGAAAAACTGTTTTTT
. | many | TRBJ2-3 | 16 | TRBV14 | CASSLLPGLGADTQYF | TGTGCCAGCAGCCTTCTTCCGGGACTGGGCGCAGATACGCAGTATTTT
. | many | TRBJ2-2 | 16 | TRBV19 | CASSLPRGLNTGELFF | TGTGCCAGTAGCCTCCCCAGAGGATTGAACACCGGGGAGCTGTTTTTT
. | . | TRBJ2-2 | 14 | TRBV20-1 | CSARLQANTGELFF | TGCAGTGCTAGATTGCAGGCGAACACCGGGGAGCTGTTTTTT
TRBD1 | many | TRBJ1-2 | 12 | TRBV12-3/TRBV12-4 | CASSPDRGGYTF | TGTGCCAGCAGTCCCGACAGGGGCGGCTACACCTTC
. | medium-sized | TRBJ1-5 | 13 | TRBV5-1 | CASSLGGSSDQHF | TGCGCCAGCAGCTTGGGAGGGTCCAGCGACCAGCATTTT
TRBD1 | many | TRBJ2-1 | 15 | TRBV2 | CASSKTGQVKPEQFF | TGTGCCAGCAGTAAAACGGGACAGGTTAAGCCTGAGCAGTTCTTC
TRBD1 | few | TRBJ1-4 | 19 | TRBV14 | CASSFGTGGSLRSEEKLFF | TGTGCCAGCAGCTTTGGGACAGGGGGTTCGCTACGGTCGGAGGAAAAACTGTTTTTT
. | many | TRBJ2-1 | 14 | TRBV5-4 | CASSRQDGHNEQFF | TGTGCCAGCAGCCGGCAGGACGGACACAATGAGCAGTTCTTC
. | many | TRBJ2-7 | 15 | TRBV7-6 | CASSLIGASEDEQYF | TGTGCCAGCAGCTTAATAGGGGCGTCTGAGGACGAGCAGTACTTC
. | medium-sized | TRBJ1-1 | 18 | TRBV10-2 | CASSEPSSGGGLNTEAFF | TGCGCCAGCAGTGAGCCCAGTTCGGGGGGAGGGTTGAACACTGAAGCTTTCTTT
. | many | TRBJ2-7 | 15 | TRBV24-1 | CATSGPGTSSYEQYF | TGTGCCACCAGTGGCCCGGGGACGAGCTCCTACGAGCAGTACTTC
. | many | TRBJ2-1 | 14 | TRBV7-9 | CASRPPDRNNEQFF | TGTGCCAGCAGACCCCCGGACAGAAACAATGAGCAGTTCTTC
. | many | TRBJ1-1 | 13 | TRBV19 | CASSISRNTEAFF | TGTGCCAGTAGTATCAGCAGGAACACTGAAGCTTTCTTT
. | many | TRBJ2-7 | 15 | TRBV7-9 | CASSAVTGGMDEQYF | TGTGCCAGCAGCGCCGTCACAGGCGGAATGGACGAGCAGTACTTC
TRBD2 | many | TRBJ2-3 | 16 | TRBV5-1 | CASSMIAGGAGDTQYF | TGCGCCAGCAGCATGATAGCGGGGGGGGCCGGAGATACGCAGTATTTT
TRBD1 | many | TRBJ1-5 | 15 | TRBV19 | CASRDRGGGNQPQHF | TGTGCCAGTCGGGACAGGGGAGGTGGGAATCAGCCCCAGCATTTT
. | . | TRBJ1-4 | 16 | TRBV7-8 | CASSLVEGPRGEKLFF | TGTGCCAGCAGCCTTGTCGAGGGACCCAGGGGAGAAAAACTGTTTTTT
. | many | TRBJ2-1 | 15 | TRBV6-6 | CASSFSGQAYNEQFF | TGTGCCAGCAGTTTCTCTGGCCAAGCTTACAATGAGCAGTTCTTC
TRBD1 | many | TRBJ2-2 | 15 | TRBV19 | CASSINRGWTGELFF | TGTGCCAGTAGTATAAACAGGGGTTGGACCGGGGAGCTGTTTTTT
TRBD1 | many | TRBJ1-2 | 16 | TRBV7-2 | CASSKQNRGPLYGYTF | TGTGCCAGCAGCAAACAAAACAGGGGGCCCCTTTATGGCTACACCTTC
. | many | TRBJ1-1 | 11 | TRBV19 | CASSRVREAFF | TGTGCCAGTAGTAGGGTCCGTGAAGCTTTCTTT
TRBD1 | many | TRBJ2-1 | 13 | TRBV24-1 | CATGTGAYNEQFF | TGTGCCACCGGGACAGGGGCCTACAATGAGCAGTTCTTC
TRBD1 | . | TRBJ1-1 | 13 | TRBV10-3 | CAISRDRNTEAFF | TGTGCCATCAGTCGGGACAGGAACACTGAAGCTTTCTTT
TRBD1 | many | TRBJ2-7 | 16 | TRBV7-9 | CASSLGPGTGLYEQYF | TGTGCCAGCAGCTTGGGACCCGGGACAGGGCTCTACGAGCAGTACTTC
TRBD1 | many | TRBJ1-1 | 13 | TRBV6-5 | CASGTGRRTEAFF | TGTGCCAGCGGGACAGGGCGTCGTACTGAAGCTTTCTTT
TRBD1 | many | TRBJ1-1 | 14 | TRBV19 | CASSILDRETEAFF | TGTGCCAGTAGTATATTGGACAGGGAAACTGAAGCTTTCTTT
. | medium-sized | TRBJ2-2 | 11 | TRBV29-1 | CSAYNTGELFF | TGCAGCGCTTACAACACCGGGGAGCTGTTTTTT